This record concerns one T cell receptor (beta chain) sequence. Its antigen remains unknown. PCR primers comprised 60 Vbeta and 13 Jbeta primers. The table came from immunoSEQ multiplex PCR; TCRdb's copy has only in-frame clones and leaves some out. This sample has about 120,000 clones; 81% occur once, and the top ten carry 3.9%. The data originate from a study of cytomegalovirus exposure and HLA in healthy donors. General study points: Later analysis suggested links between common viral pathogens and several top significant clusters. There were under 200 TCR beta chains listed as cytomegalovirus-associated.

The sequenced sample was PBMCs. The clonotype was recovered from a woman in her 30s in good health and CMV-seronegative.

The CDR3: CASSPFLELFF. The CDR3 region has the DNA TGTGCCAGCAGCCCCTTCTTAGAGCTGTTTTTT. The rearrangement links TRBV7-2 to TRBJ2-2; D call uncertain. V was cut by 5 bases and J by 11 bases, with 9 bases left in between. This CDR3 is built from 11 residues. Germline CDR1 reads SGHTA; CDR2 reads FQGNSA.